These 22 T cell receptor beta chains were sequenced from one sample in a study of PD-1 blockade in classical Hodgkin lymphoma (dated by TCRdb to the early 2020s). Library method: the immunoSEQ multiplex PCR assay. TCRdb stores this immuneACCESS table with in-frame sequences only. Part of the clones is absent; in the studies checked, under half of the shortfall reflects unresolved V genes, and no reason is known for the rest. The sample data list under 20,000 clones, and 87% of these were observed just once. The ten largest clones take up around 3.9% of the sample. Taken with the paper, the label for time point translates to: newly diagnosed, previously untreated cHL patient sample. Sequenced sample: peripheral blood mononuclear cells (PBMCs). These receptors were obtained from a human donor with classical Hodgkin lymphoma.

The genes are TRBV28 and TRBJ2-7; tentative D call: TRBD1 (6 bases). Germline V gene data show CDR1 as MDHEN and CDR2 as SYDVKM. The CDR3 runs 11 residues. Deletions cut 7 bases from V and 6 bases from J, with 10 bases between. The chain's CDR3 is CASISRGEQYF. CDR3 DNA: TGTGCCAGCATTTCCAGGGGCGAGCAGTACTTC. Based on the CDR3 plus reference TRBV28 and TRBJ2-7, the full variable domain is DVKVTQSSRYLVKRTGEKVFLECVQDMDHENMFWYRQDPGLGLRLIYFSYDVKMKEKGDIPEGYSVSREKKERFSLILESASTNQTSMYLCASISRGEQYFGPGTRLTVT.

The J gene is TRBJ2-2, the V gene TRBV5-8, with TRBD2 identical over 11 bases. The CDR3 extends over 18 amino acids. Germline V lookup: CDR1 SGHTS, CDR2 YDEGEE. The V segment lost 2 bases and the J segment 2 bases; nucleotides outside the gene matches: 8. In DNA, the CDR3 is TGTGCCAGCAGCTTCACTTCGACTAGCGGGATTAACACCGGGGAGCTGTTTTTT. This codes for CASSFTSTSGINTGELFF.

The chain employs TRBV7-9 and TRBJ2-4; weak D call: TRBD1 (5 bases). The germline gives CDR1 SEHNR, CDR2 FQNEAQ (reference sequence). The V and J ends lost 2 bases and 0 bases respectively, with 11 bases between them. This CDR3 contains 16 residues. Written as DNA, the CDR3 is TGTGCCAGCAGCTTATACCAGGGTCTAGCCAAAAACATTCAGTACTTC. Amino acid sequence: CASSLYQGLAKNIQYF. The variable domain in full, completed from reference TRBV7-9 and TRBJ2-4, reads DTGVSQNPRHKITKRGQNVTFRCDPISEHNRLYWYRQTLGQGPEFLTYFQNEAQLEKSRLLSDRFSAERPKGSFSTLEIQRTEQGDSAMYLCASSLYQGLAKNIQYFGAGTRLSVL.

DNA for the CDR3: TGTGCCAGCAGCTCCAGAGGGCAGAGAGGCAATGAGCAGTTCTTC. Encoded protein: CASSSRGQRGNEQFF. The chain has TRBV11-3 and TRBJ2-1; D might be TRBD2 (5 bases). V gave up 4 bases and J gave up 6 bases, with 16 bases separating them. There are 15 residues in the CDR3. The germline V gene has CDR1 SGHNT and CDR2 YENEEA.

The chain is built from TRBV7-9 and TRBJ2-7, with TRBD2 matching over 14 bases. Trimming cost V 0 bases and J 1 base; bases outside gene matches: 5. The CDR3 runs 18 residues. Per the germline V gene, CDR1 is SEHNR and CDR2 is FQNEAQ (reference sequence). The CDR3 DNA is TGTGCCAGCAGCTTAGCGGGGACTAGCGGGGGATTATCCTACGAGCAGTACTTC. It yields the protein CASSLAGTSGGLSYEQYF. Complete variable domain (other parts from reference TRBV7-9 and TRBJ2-7): DTGVSQNPRHKITKRGQNVTFRCDPISEHNRLYWYRQTLGQGPEFLTYFQNEAQLEKSRLLSDRFSAERPKGSFSTLEIQRTEQGDSAMYLCASSLAGTSGGLSYEQYFGPGTRLTVT.

The CDR3 DNA sequence: TGTGCCAGCAGCCGAGACAGAATGAACACTGAAGCTTTCTTT. The encoded protein is CASSRDRMNTEAFF. The chain carries TRBV25-1 and TRBJ1-1; a weak D match, TRBD1 (5 bases). Germline V gives CDR1 MGHDK, CDR2 SYGVNS. Trimming removed 6 bases from V and 0 bases from J, with 11 bases in between. The CDR3 has 14 residues.

This clone was picked up one time. The J gene is TRBJ2-5, the V gene TRBV19, with D perhaps TRBD1 or TRBD2 (6 bases each). From germline, CDR1 is LNHDA and CDR2 SQIVND (reference sequence). The CDR3 covers 15 residues. Trimming took off 3 bases at V and 5 bases at J, with 16 bases between the two ends. The CDR3 DNA reads as TGTGCCAGTAGTATGGGGCCTAGGAGGGGGGAGACCCAGTACTTC. The encoded protein is CASSMGPRRGETQYF.

The chain uses TRBV16 and TRBJ1-4; 8 positions agree with TRBD1. The CDR3 sequence is 14 residues long. Unmatched junction bases numbered 7, after V lost 5 bases and J lost 8 bases. The germline CDR1 and CDR2 sequences are KGHSY and FQNENV. The CDR3 nucleotides read TGTGCCAGCAGCTATGACAGGGGAGGAGAAAAACTGTTTTTT. Protein: CASSYDRGGEKLFF.

The genes are TRBV2 and TRBJ2-2; D remains unclear. Per the germline V gene, CDR1 is SNHLY and CDR2 is FYNNEI. Trimming shortened V by 1 base and J by 7 bases, and 16 bases separated the two germline ends. CDR3 length: 16 amino acids. DNA of the CDR3: TGTGCCAGCAGTGAAGGGGCATCTACCGGCGGCGGGGAGCTGTTTTTT. Protein: CASSEGASTGGGELFF.

The chain combines TRBV2 with TRBJ1-3, with TRBD1 as a possible D gene (5 bases). The germline CDR1 and CDR2 sequences are SNHLY and FYNNEI. This CDR3 contains 14 residues. The ends were cut back, 8 bases at V and 11 bases at J, with 22 bases in the middle. The CDR3 reads CASGRDRGFSAIYF. CDR3 DNA: TGTGCCAGCGGCCGGGACCGGGGTTTTTCGGCCATATATTTT.

This chain joins TRBV2 and TRBJ1-5; D gene unclear. The CDR3 sequence is 14 residues long. V shed 8 bases and J shed 1 base, with 12 bases lying between them. The germline CDR1 and CDR2 sequences are SNHLY and FYNNEI. The CDR3 nucleotides read TGTGCCAGCCGAAACATGGGCAGCAATCAGCCCCAGCATTTT. Translating it yields CASRNMGSNQPQHF.

The V gene is TRBV5-1, the J gene TRBJ1-1, with D possibly matching TRBD1 (6 bases). Germline CDR1 is SGHRS and CDR2 is YFSETQ. Deletions cut 0 bases from V and 4 bases from J, with 16 bases between. The CDR3 runs to 16 residues. The CDR3 here is CASSLVQGGGLTEAFF. The CDR3 coding sequence is TGCGCCAGCAGCTTGGTTCAGGGCGGGGGCCTCACTGAAGCTTTCTTT.

The chain employs TRBV11-2 and TRBJ2-7, with D possibly being TRBD1 or TRBD2 (5 bases each). The CDR3 is 12 amino acids. Trimming removed 4 bases at V and 8 bases at J, with 12 bases between. The germline gives CDR1 SGHAT, CDR2 FQNNGV. CDR3 in amino acids: CASSSPGPQQYF. The CDR3 DNA reads as TGTGCCAGCAGCTCGCCGGGACCTCAGCAGTACTTC.

Comment on this clone: Relative to the germline gene, one junction end is altered; a read error may explain this. The V and J genes are TRBV7-2 and TRBJ2-3; D not certain. The CDR3 sequence is 12 residues long. Germline V gene data show CDR1 as SGHTA and CDR2 as FQGNSA. The DNA of the CDR3 is TGTGCCAGCAGCCCTAGATCGCGATACGCAGTATTT. This translates into CASSPRSRYAVF.

This chain uses TRBV19 with TRBJ2-7; TRBD2 is a possible D gene (7 bases). Germline loops: CDR1 LNHDA, CDR2 SQIVND (reference sequence). CDR3 length: 17 amino acids. Trimming removed 7 bases from V and 2 bases from J, with 24 bases in between. DNA for the CDR3: TGTGCCAGTACAAGGACAGCTAACGCGGGAGAGACCTACGAGCAGTACTTC. It yields the protein CASTRTANAGETYEQYF. The whole variable domain, filled in from reference TRBV19 and TRBJ2-7, reads DGGITQSPKYLFRKEGQNVTLSCEQNLNHDAMYWYRQDPGQGLRLIYYSQIVNDFQKGDIAEGYSVSREKKESFPLTVTSAQKNPTAFYLCASTRTANAGETYEQYFGPGTRLTVT.

This rearrangement joins TRBV5-8 to TRBJ2-2; D is possibly TRBD2 (6 bases). The CDR3 totals 16 residues. Trimming removed 3 bases at V and 0 bases at J, with 12 bases between. Germline values: CDR1 SGHTS, CDR2 YDEGEE. The CDR3 nucleotides read TGTGCCAGCAGCTGGAGGGTTTTATCGAACACCGGGGAGCTGTTTTTT. This translates into CASSWRVLSNTGELFF.

V usage is TRBV4-2 and J usage is TRBJ1-3; TRBD1 aligns across 7 bases. The CDR3 sequence is 16 residues long. The trim removed 0 bases at V and 2 bases at J, leaving 4 bases unmatched. The germline V gene has CDR1 LGHNA and CDR2 YNFKEQ. The chain's CDR3 is CASSQDPGQAGNTIYF. In DNA, the CDR3 is TGTGCCAGCAGCCAAGATCCCGGACAGGCTGGAAACACCATATATTTT.

V usage is TRBV5-6 and J usage is TRBJ1-1; 7 bases fit TRBD1. V lost 5 bases and J lost 4; bases outside the gene matches: 11. The CDR3 has 15 amino acids. The germline CDR1 and CDR2 sequences are SGHDT and YYEEEE. Here the CDR3 DNA reads TGTGCCAGCAGAAAAGCGACAGGGAGGTCCACTGAAGCTTTCTTT. Protein sequence: CASRKATGRSTEAFF. The whole variable domain, remainder taken from reference TRBV5-6 and TRBJ1-1, is DAGVTQSPTHLIKTRGQQVTLRCSPKSGHDTVSWYQQALGQGPQFIFQYYEEEERQRGNFPDRFSGHQFPNYSSELNVNALLLGDSALYLCASRKATGRSTEAFFGQGTRLTVV.

This chain uses TRBV5-4 with TRBJ2-5, with 8 nucleotides matching TRBD2. Germline assignment: CDR1 SGHNT and CDR2 YYREEE (reference sequence). The CDR3 runs to 14 residues. Trimming took 2 bases from V and 4 from J; bases not matched to a gene: 4. In DNA, the CDR3 is TGTGCCAGCAGCTTAGCGGGGGTAGGAGAGACCCAGTACTTC. Its translation: CASSLAGVGETQYF.

This rearrangement joins TRBV15 to TRBJ2-1, with a tentative D call TRBD1 (5 bases). The CDR3 has 15 residues. CDR1 and CDR2 from the germline V gene are LNHNV and YYDKDF (reference sequence). V gave up 1 base and J gave up 4 bases, with 11 bases separating them. The CDR3 reads CATSRVQGEYNEQFF. The CDR3 bases are TGTGCCACCAGCAGAGTCCAGGGCGAATACAATGAGCAGTTCTTC.

The chain uses TRBV10-3 and TRBJ1-4; a possible D gene is TRBD1 (5 bases). Trimming shortened V by 3 bases and J by 5 bases, and 7 bases separated the two germline ends. The CDR3 contains 13 residues. Germline CDR1 and CDR2: ENHRY and SYGVKD. The CDR3 DNA sequence: TGTGCCATCAGTGACTCAGGGAATGAAAAACTGTTTTTT. Amino acid sequence: CAISDSGNEKLFF.

This clone showed up just a few times. V is TRBV29-1 and J is TRBJ2-3, with TRBD1 matching over 12 bases. Germline CDR1 is SQVTM and CDR2 is ANQGSEA. This CDR3 spans 16 amino acids. Trimming took 5 bases from V and 5 from J; bases not matched to a gene: 11. CDR3: CSVQGQGAQRGDTQYF. The CDR3, as DNA: TGCAGCGTTCAGGGACAGGGGGCCCAACGAGGAGATACGCAGTATTTT.